What follows describes a single T cell receptor beta chain. Its antigen is still unknown. The germline V gene has CDR1 SGHNT and CDR2 YENEEA. V lost 7 bases, J lost 7 bases, and 20 bases lay in between. The CDR3 is 15 residues long. The DNA input per sorted-subset replicate PCR was roughly 180 ng, corresponding to around 28,000 T cell genomes. Clones were sequenced by immunoSEQ multiplex PCR, and TCRdb holds only the in-frame ones, with some missing. The table lists more than 2,000,000 clones, 90% to 95% of them singletons. This sample is part of a study of shared clonotypes between healthy human individuals. Background on the study: Per donor, three plates held CD4 naive cells, three held CD4 memory, two held CD8 naive and one held CD8 memory. General study results and limits: Deeper or shallower sequencing was expected to change how clonotypes are shared among donors.

This receptor was identified in a man aged 18 to 30 in good health. This chain joins TRBV11-3 and TRBJ1-5, with D possibly being TRBD1 (5 bases). Sequencing input: naive CD4+ T cells sorted from blood. Subset defined: CD45RA+ positively selected. The CDR3 reads CASTESKGLWQPQHF. The CDR3 nucleotides are TGTGCCAGCACCGAATCCAAGGGGCTCTGGCAGCCCCAGCATTTT.